One sample yielded the 19 T cell receptor beta chains listed below, sequenced in a study of vaccination effects on CD4 cells after COVID-19. The antigens for these receptors are not known. Sequenced by immunoSEQ multiplex PCR; TCRdb stores in-frame clones only, minus some. This table has fewer than 55,000 clones, 70% appearing once. Culture lasted about ten days before CD4+ T cell isolation. Of the BNT162b2 and mRNA-1273 vaccines, participants received two doses of one or the other. This material consisted of CD4+ T cells from PBMCs cultured without peptide, taken after COVID-19 vaccination. Source of these receptors: a human donor who received a COVID-19 vaccine.

The CDR3 sequence is CASSQDMGGYTF. The CDR3 DNA reads as TGCGCCAGCAGCCAAGATATGGGGGGCTACACCTTC. The chain has TRBV4-1 and TRBJ1-2; no reliable D call. V gave up 0 bases and J gave up 8 bases, with 7 bases separating them. This CDR3 region has 12 residues. From germline, CDR1 is MGHRA and CDR2 YSYEKL.

The chain combines TRBV9 with TRBJ1-1; unclear D gene. V lost 0 bases and J lost 7, with 10 bases in between. CDR1 is SGDLS, CDR2 YYNGEE, per germline. CDR3 length equals 13 residues. This CDR3 is CASSVVGGREAFF. Written as DNA, the CDR3 is TGTGCCAGCAGCGTAGTGGGCGGGCGTGAAGCTTTCTTT.

The V call is TRBV5-8, the J call TRBJ2-7; 8 positions match TRBD1. J lost 4 bases, V lost 0 bases, and 3 bases had no gene match. The CDR3 consists of 14 residues. From germline, CDR1 is SGHTS and CDR2 YDEGEE. The chain's CDR3 is CASSLGGTGYEQYF. Here the CDR3 DNA reads TGTGCCAGCAGCTTGGGTGGGACAGGTTACGAGCAGTACTTC.

This clone was seen a single time. The chain is built from TRBV6-5 and TRBJ2-7; 8 nucleotides line up with TRBD1. CDR1 is MNHEY and CDR2 is SVGAGI in the germline V gene. There are 16 residues in the CDR3. V was clipped by 0 bases and J by 4 bases; unmatched bases: 8. The DNA of the CDR3 is TGTGCCAGCAGTTACTCGACACCAGGGGGCTTATACGAGCAGTACTTC. Amino acids: CASSYSTPGGLYEQYF.

This rearrangement joins TRBV19 to TRBJ1-1; D perhaps matches TRBD1 (6 bases). This CDR3 has 15 residues. V was trimmed by 5 bases and J by 4 bases, leaving 17 bases between them. In germline, CDR1 is LNHDA, CDR2 SQIVND (reference sequence). The CDR3 loop is CASSSEGGVSTEAFF. In DNA, the CDR3 is TGTGCCAGTAGTTCCGAGGGGGGTGTCAGCACTGAAGCTTTCTTT.

This clone showed up just a few times. The gene calls are TRBV3-1 (or the pseudogene TRBV3-2) and TRBJ2-3; the match to TRBD2 covers 9 bases. V gave up 5 bases and J gave up 0 bases; unmatched junction bases: 3. Germline loops: CDR1 LGHDT, CDR2 YNNKEL (reference sequence). This CDR3 comprises 15 residues. In DNA form, the CDR3 reads TGTGCCAGCAGCAGTAGCGGGGGTAGCACAGATACGCAGTATTTT. Its translation: CASSSSGGSTDTQYF.

The chain joins TRBV29-1 to TRBJ1-1, with D maybe TRBD1 (5 bases). The CDR3 has 13 amino acids. Germline V gives CDR1 SQVTM, CDR2 ANQGSEA. V was trimmed by 4 bases and J by 4 bases, leaving 13 bases between them. CDR3 bases: TGCAGCGTTGGCTTTCTGGGGGGCACTGAAGCTTTCTTT. It translates to CSVGFLGGTEAFF.

This clone was found once. This rearrangement joins TRBV5-4 to TRBJ1-2; 10 nucleotides agree with TRBD1. V lost 4 bases and J lost 3; bases outside the gene matches: 15. The CDR3 is 18 residues long. Germline values: CDR1 SGHNT, CDR2 YYREEE (reference sequence). CDR3 protein: CASSPGRTGGLGDYGYTF. In DNA form, the CDR3 reads TGTGCCAGCAGCCCCGGGAGGACAGGGGGATTGGGTGACTATGGCTACACCTTC.

The chain carries TRBV30 and TRBJ1-1; D ambiguous. The CDR3 is 11 residues long. Trimming took off 5 bases at V and 1 base at J, with 5 bases between the two ends. Germline V lookup: CDR1 GTSNPN, CDR2 SVGIG (reference sequence). The CDR3 sequence: CAWDKNTEAFF. The CDR3 DNA reads TGTGCCTGGGACAAGAACACTGAAGCTTTCTTT.

This CDR3 reads CASSPVDRGATEAFF. CDR3 bases: TGTGCCAGCAGCCCAGTCGACAGGGGGGCCACTGAAGCTTTCTTT. The chain combines TRBV7-2 with TRBJ1-1, with TRBD1 matching 9 bases. The trim removed 5 bases at V and 4 bases at J, leaving 8 bases unmatched. The CDR3 has 15 amino acids. Germline CDR1 and CDR2: SGHTA and FQGNSA.

Comment on this clone: At one of its ends the junction is not consistent with the germline gene, which may arise from a read error. The CDR3 loop is CASTRGGVSDQPQHF. CDR3 sequence (DNA): TGTGCCAGTACCCGGGGAGGGGTTAGCGATCAGCCCCAGCATTTT. The chain uses TRBV19 and TRBJ1-5, with a tentative D call TRBD1 (5 bases). This CDR3 has 15 residues. Germline V gene data show CDR1 as LNHDA and CDR2 as SQIVND (reference sequence). The entire variable domain, with the rest obtained from reference TRBV19 and TRBJ1-5, is as follows: DGGITQSPKYLFRKEGQNVTLSCEQNLNHDAMYWYRQDPGQGLRLIYYSQIVNDFQKGDIAEGYSVSREKKESFPLTVTSAQKNPTAFYLCASTRGGVSDQPQHFGDGTRLSIL.

This chain joins TRBV12-3 or TRBV12-4 and TRBJ2-2; the D is unclear. With 7 bases removed from V and 4 bases from J, the gap between germline ends came to 10 bases. The CDR3 runs 13 residues. This CDR3 reads CASTPQATGELFF. CDR3 DNA: TGTGCCAGCACCCCCCAGGCCACCGGGGAGCTGTTTTTT.

The chain has TRBV4-1 and TRBJ1-1; unclear D gene. V gave up 0 bases and J gave up 0 bases, with 8 bases separating them. The CDR3 sequence is 15 residues long. CDR1 is MGHRA, CDR2 YSYEKL, per germline. The CDR3 region has the DNA TGCGCCAGCAGCCAAGATCGGACGGTGAACACTGAAGCTTTCTTT. Protein product: CASSQDRTVNTEAFF.

V is TRBV28 and J is TRBJ1-3, with a tentative D call TRBD1 (5 bases). Germline V gene sequence: CDR1 MDHEN, CDR2 SYDVKM. V gave up 5 bases and J gave up 4 bases, with 12 bases separating them. This CDR3 has 14 residues. CDR3 coding DNA: TGTGCCAGCAGTCCCCCCTCAGGGGGAAACACCATATATTTT. Its protein is CASSPPSGGNTIYF.

The J gene is TRBJ2-7, the V gene TRBV6-5, with D hard to call. V lost 5 bases and J 3 bases, leaving 11 bases between the germline ends. In germline, CDR1 is MNHEY, CDR2 SVGAGI. This CDR3 has 13 amino acids. The CDR3 is CASSKGPYYEQYF. CDR3 DNA: TGTGCCAGCAGTAAGGGTCCCTACTACGAGCAGTACTTC.

The rearrangement uses TRBV11-2 and TRBJ2-3; D may be TRBD1 or TRBD2 (6 bases each). V lost 6 bases and J lost 4, with 17 bases in between. The germline V gene has CDR1 SGHAT and CDR2 FQNNGV. The CDR3 length is 15 residues. The CDR3 bases are TGTGCCAGCAGGGACAGAGGGGGGATATCAGATACGCAGTATTTT. Translated, it gives CASRDRGGISDTQYF.

V is TRBV18 and J is TRBJ1-1, with D maybe TRBD1 (6 bases). The V gene lost 0 bases and the J gene lost 9 bases, with 17 bases spanning the gap. CDR1 KGHSH and CDR2 LQKENI come from the germline V gene. The CDR3 has 15 amino acids. Here the CDR3 DNA reads TGTGCCAGCTCACCACCCGGGACACCCACAGGTAAAGCTTTCTTT. It yields the protein CASSPPGTPTGKAFF.

This chain links TRBV15 with TRBJ2-5; no firm D call. Per germline, CDR1 LNHNV and CDR2 YYDKDF (reference sequence). The CDR3 totals 13 residues. The V end was cut by 0 bases, the J end by 1 base, with 3 bases between. In DNA, the CDR3 is TGTGCCACCAGCAGAGATGGCCAAGAGACCCAGTACTTC. Translation: CATSRDGQETQYF.

This chain uses TRBV21-1 with TRBJ2-7. TRBV21-1 is reported as a pseudogene. The CDR3 has 12 amino acids. The CDR3 reads CAGDVLYVGQYF. CDR3 nucleotide sequence: TGTGCCGGGGACGTTTTGTACGTGGGACAGTACTTC.